The TCR beta chain described here comes from a study of blood T cell repertoires in COVID-19. In the study overall: Sites in the United States, Italy and Spain provided acute and convalescent COVID-19 samples. Sources were T cells, B-cell-depleted T cells, or PBMCs; the material itself was cDNA or gDNA.

Per the authors' pipeline: Amplified reference gene primers provided the basis for estimating nucleated cell counts. The table came from immunoSEQ multiplex PCR; TCRdb's copy has only in-frame clones and leaves some out. That table furnishes V, J and clone size, whereas the DNA furnished D and trimming. The sample holds around 130,000 clones, 87% seen once. V dropped 2 bases and J dropped 8; count of bases not matched to a gene: 7. CDR1 SGHTA and CDR2 FQGNSA come from the germline V gene. This CDR3 is 14 amino acids long. The chain recombines TRBV7-2 with TRBJ1-2, with 8 bases that match TRBD1. Sequenced: peripheral blood. This TCR derives from a woman aged 45-65 years with acute or convalescent COVID-19. The CDR3 DNA reads TGTGCCAGCAGCTTATCAGGGGGCGGAAAGGGCTACACCTTC. Protein product: CASSLSGGGKGYTF.